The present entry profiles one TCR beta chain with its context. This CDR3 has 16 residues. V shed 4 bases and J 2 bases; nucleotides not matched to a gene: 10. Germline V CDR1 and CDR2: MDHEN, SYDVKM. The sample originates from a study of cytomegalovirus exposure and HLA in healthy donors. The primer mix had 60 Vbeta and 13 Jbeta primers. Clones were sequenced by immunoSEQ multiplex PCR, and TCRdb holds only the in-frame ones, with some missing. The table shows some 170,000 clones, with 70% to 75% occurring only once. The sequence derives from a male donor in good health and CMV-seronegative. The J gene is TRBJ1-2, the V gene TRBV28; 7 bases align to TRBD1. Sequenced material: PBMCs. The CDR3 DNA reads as TGTGCCAGCAGTTCGACAGGGAAGGCGGAGAACTATGGCTACACCTTC. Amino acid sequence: CASSSTGKAENYGYTF.